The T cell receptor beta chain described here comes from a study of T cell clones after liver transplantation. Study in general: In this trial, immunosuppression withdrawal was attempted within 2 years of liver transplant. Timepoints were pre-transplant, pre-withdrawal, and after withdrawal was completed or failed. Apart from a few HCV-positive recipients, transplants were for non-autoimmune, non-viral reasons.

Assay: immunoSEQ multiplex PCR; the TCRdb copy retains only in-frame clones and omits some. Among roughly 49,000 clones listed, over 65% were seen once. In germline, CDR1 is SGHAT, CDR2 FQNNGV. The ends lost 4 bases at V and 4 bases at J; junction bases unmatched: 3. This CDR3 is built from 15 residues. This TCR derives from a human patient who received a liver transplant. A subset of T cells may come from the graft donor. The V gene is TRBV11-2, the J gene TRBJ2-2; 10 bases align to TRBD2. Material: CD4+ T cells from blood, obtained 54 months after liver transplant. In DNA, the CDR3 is TGTGCCAGCAGCTCCCTAGCGGGGGCCACCGGGGAGCTGTTTTTT. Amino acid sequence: CASSSLAGATGELFF.